This TCR beta chain was documented in a study of regulatory T cells in long-lasting Graves disease. Whole-study findings and limits: Only a small sample size was used, which may have cut accuracy. TCR diversity was lower in persistent than newly diagnosed Graves' disease. Fewer public clonotypes were shared by new patients (roughly 910) than by persistent patients (about 2,700).

This clonotype occurred a few times. Its specificity is not known. Germline CDR1 and CDR2: MNHNS and SASEGT. This CDR3 contains 14 residues. V was pared by 6 bases and J by 4 bases, with 8 bases of the junction left unmatched. To make TCR beta libraries, researchers used iRepertoire HTBI primers and Arm-PCR of CDR3 regions. As originally analysed: Looking across samples, the authors found approximately 60 TRBV and approximately 14 TRBJ segments. TCRdb re-called the multiplex PCR reads with MiXCR, one entry per CDR3 protein. The authors' filters were not applied to this entry. The table lists about 660,000 distinct CDR3 sequences, around 30% of them singletons. Time point noted: persistent/refractory GD, antithyroid drugs over 5 years with positive TRAb. From RNA extracted from PBMCs, the TCR library was made.

The chain employs TRBV6-1 and TRBJ2-7, with 8 positions matching TRBD1. The sequence was collected from a female donor with Graves disease. The source material was peripheral blood mononuclear cells (PBMCs), sampled when the disease was refractory, from a patient treated with antithyroid drugs. In DNA, the CDR3 is TGTGCCAGCAGGCTAGGACAGGGTGGGTACGAGCAGTACTTC. This codes for CASRLGQGGYEQYF.